The 9 T cell receptor beta chains given below trace back to one sample, sequenced in a study of T cell changes during pregnancy in multiple sclerosis. Data came from immunoSEQ multiplex PCR; TCRdb stores just in-frame clones and leaves some out. The data hold about 39,000 clones, with about 85% observed a single time. The sequenced sample was CD4+ T cells from peripheral blood mononuclear cells, obtained before pregnancy. These receptors came from a female donor with multiple sclerosis, enrolled in a pregnancy study.

The sample holds one count of this clone. V gene TRBV30 combines with J gene TRBJ2-7, with 10 bases matching TRBD1. The CDR3 covers 14 residues. Germline CDR1 and CDR2: GTSNPN and SVGIG (reference sequence). V lost 1 base and J lost 6; bases outside the gene matches: 6. The CDR3 here is CAWSAGTGVGEQYF. The CDR3 region has the DNA TGTGCCTGGAGTGCCGGGACAGGGGTGGGCGAGCAGTACTTC.

This clone was seen a few times. V gene TRBV12-5 combines with J gene TRBJ1-5; D gene ambiguous. This CDR3 spans 11 amino acids. Germline CDR1 reads LGHNT; CDR2 reads FRNRAP. V was clipped by 3 bases and J by 8 bases, with 5 bases between them. Written as DNA, the CDR3 is TGTGCTAGTGGTTTTACGGAGCCCCAGCATTTT. As protein: CASGFTEPQHF.

The chain has TRBV19 and TRBJ2-2; 8 bases line up with TRBD2. CDR1 is LNHDA, CDR2 SQIVND, per germline (reference sequence). J was trimmed by 5 bases and V by 1 base; bases with no gene match: 6. The CDR3 is 16 residues long. Written as DNA, the CDR3 is TGTGCCAGTAGTATAGGGCGGGGGGCGTGGACCGGGGAGCTGTTTTTT. This encodes CASSIGRGAWTGELFF. Together with reference TRBV19 and TRBJ2-2, the CDR3 gives the full variable domain: DGGITQSPKYLFRKEGQNVTLSCEQNLNHDAMYWYRQDPGQGLRLIYYSQIVNDFQKGDIAEGYSVSREKKESFPLTVTSAQKNPTAFYLCASSIGRGAWTGELFFGEGSRLTVL.

The V gene is TRBV30, the J gene TRBJ2-1, with D tentatively TRBD1 (6 bases). Germline V CDR1 and CDR2: GTSNPN, SVGIG (reference sequence). The CDR3 loop spans 12 amino acids. In DNA form, the CDR3 reads TGTGCGCAGGGGTACGGGAACAATGAGCAGTTCTTC. It is translated as CAQGYGNNEQFF.

The rearrangement joins TRBV7-2 to TRBJ1-2; 7 bases agree with TRBD1. The CDR3 is 14 residues long. V lost 5 bases and J lost 9; bases outside the gene matches: 12. The germline V gene has CDR1 SGHTA and CDR2 FQGNSA. The CDR3 region is CASSTWTGQRSYTF. The CDR3 DNA reads TGTGCCAGCAGCACCTGGACAGGTCAAAGGAGCTACACCTTC. The full variable domain, with the rest looked up from reference TRBV7-2 and TRBJ1-2, is GAGVSQSPSNKVTEKGKDVELRCDPISGHTALYWYRQSLGQGLEFLIYFQGNSAPDKSGLPSDRFSAERTGGSVSTLTIQRTQQEDSAVYLCASSTWTGQRSYTFGSGTRLTVV.

This clone was seen only once. This chain joins TRBV6-1 and TRBJ1-3, with 7 bases aligning to TRBD1. Germline assignment: CDR1 MNHNS and CDR2 SASEGT. The CDR3 contains 19 residues. V was pared by 1 base and J by 0 bases, with 12 bases of the junction left unmatched. The CDR3 DNA sequence: TGTGCCAGCAGTGAAGGTATGGGGACAGCCTCTTTCTCTGGAAACACCATATATTTT. Translated, it gives CASSEGMGTASFSGNTIYF.

V and J are TRBV5-1 and TRBJ1-3; 8 bases line up with TRBD1. The CDR3 is made up of 15 amino acids. Germline V gives CDR1 SGHRS, CDR2 YFSETQ. The junction had 5 bases not matched to a gene; V was cut back by 2 bases and J by 4 bases. The DNA for the CDR3 is TGCGCCAGCAGCTTTACAGGGGGGAAAGGAAACACCATATATTTT. Its protein is CASSFTGGKGNTIYF.

This clone was observed a single time. The chain employs TRBV7-2 and TRBJ2-3; a weak D match, TRBD2 (5 bases). The CDR3 consists of 13 residues. The V end lost 5 bases, the J end lost 6 bases, and 12 bases lay between the germline ends. The germline gives CDR1 SGHTA, CDR2 FQGNSA. The CDR3 is CASSVRRTDTQYF. CDR3 in DNA: TGTGCCAGCAGCGTTCGGAGGACGGATACGCAGTATTTT. Filled out from reference TRBV7-2 and TRBJ2-3, the complete variable domain reads GAGVSQSPSNKVTEKGKDVELRCDPISGHTALYWYRQSLGQGLEFLIYFQGNSAPDKSGLPSDRFSAERTGGSVSTLTIQRTQQEDSAVYLCASSVRRTDTQYFGPGTRLTVL.

The rearrangement uses TRBV19 and TRBJ2-7; 7 bases map to TRBD1. The CDR3 is 14 residues long. CDR1 is LNHDA, CDR2 SQIVND, per germline (reference sequence). With V trimmed by 9 bases and J by 0 bases, 8 bases remained unmatched. CDR3 loop: CASTTDRYSYEQYF. The CDR3 nucleotides read TGTGCCAGCACCACGGACAGGTACTCCTACGAGCAGTACTTC.